The clone carrying this T cell receptor beta chain was observed a handful of times. V lost 6 bases and J lost 9; bases outside the gene matches: 8. The CDR3 has 14 amino acids. Each CDR3 protein is one row after TCRdb ran MiXCR on the 5' RACE reads. The table shows some 140,000 distinct CDR3 sequences, with roughly an eighth occurring only once. These data are taken from a study of CD8 T cells in ankylosing spondylitis. This receptor was obtained from a female donor with ankylosing spondylitis or in good health (not recorded which). Sequenced input: blood, either unsorted or a sorted T cell fraction (not recorded which). V is TRBV23-1 and J is TRBJ1-6; TRBD1 agrees at 7 bases. TRBV23-1 is reported as an ORF; its role is uncertain. CDR3 amino acids: CASSPGQFASPLHF. The CDR3 DNA follows: TGCGCCAGCAGCCCGGGACAGTTTGCTTCACCCCTCCACTTT.